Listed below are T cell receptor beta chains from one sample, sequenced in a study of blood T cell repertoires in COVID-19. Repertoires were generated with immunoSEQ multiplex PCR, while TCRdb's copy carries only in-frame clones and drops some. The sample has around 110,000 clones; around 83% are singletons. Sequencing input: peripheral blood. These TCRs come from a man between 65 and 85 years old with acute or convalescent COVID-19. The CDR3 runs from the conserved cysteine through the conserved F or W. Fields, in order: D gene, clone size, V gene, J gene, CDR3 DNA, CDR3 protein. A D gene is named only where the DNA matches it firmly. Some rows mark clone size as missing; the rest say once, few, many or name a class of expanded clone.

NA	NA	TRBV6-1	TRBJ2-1	TGTGCCAGCAGTGACAGGGTCGAGCAGTTCTTC	CASSDRVEQFF
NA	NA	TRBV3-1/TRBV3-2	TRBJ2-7	TGTGCCAGCAGCCCTGGACAGCCCTACGAGCAGTACTTC	CASSPGQPYEQYF
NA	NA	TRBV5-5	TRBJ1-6	TGTGCCAGCAGCCCGAGAGAGGGGGAACGTTCACCCCTCCACTTT	CASSPREGERSPLHF
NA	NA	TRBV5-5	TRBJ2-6	TGTGCCAGCAGCTTGGCGGGGACTTCTGGGGCCAACGTCCTGACTTTC	CASSLAGTSGANVLTF
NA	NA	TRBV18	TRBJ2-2	TGTGCCAGCTCACCACGGGCCAGGCCGTCGAACACCGGGGAGCTGTTTTTT	CASSPRARPSNTGELFF
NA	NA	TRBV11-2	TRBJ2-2	TGTGCCAGCAGCTTAGGGCAGGGGGGAAACACCGGGGAGCTGTTTTTT	CASSLGQGGNTGELFF
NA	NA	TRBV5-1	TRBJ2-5	TGCGCCAGCAGCTTGGCCGGGACCGGGGGCCAAGAGACCCAGTACTTC	CASSLAGTGGQETQYF
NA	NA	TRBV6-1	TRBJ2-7	TGTGCCAGCAGTGAAACATATTACGAGCAGTACTTC	CASSETYYEQYF
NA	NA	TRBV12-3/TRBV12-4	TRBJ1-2	TGTGCCAGCAGTTTACTGAACTATGGCTACACCTTC	CASSLLNYGYTF
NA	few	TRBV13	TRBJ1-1	TGTGCCAGCAGCTTAGTGAAGGGAGGAGCTTTCTTT	CASSLVKGGAFF
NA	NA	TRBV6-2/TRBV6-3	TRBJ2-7	TGTGCCAGCAGTTCACCGCGGGGACTTAGCTCCTACGAGCAGTACTTC	CASSSPRGLSSYEQYF
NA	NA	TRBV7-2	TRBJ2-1	TGTGCCAGCAGCTTGTATCGGGGAAGTGAGCAGTTCTTC	CASSLYRGSEQFF
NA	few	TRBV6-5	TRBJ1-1	TGTGCCAGCACCCTTCAACGGGGAGCGACTGAAGCTTTCTTT	CASTLQRGATEAFF
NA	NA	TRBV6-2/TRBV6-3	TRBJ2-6	TGTGCCAGCAGTGAGGGAGCAGCCGGGGCCAACGTCCTGACTTTC	CASSEGAAGANVLTF
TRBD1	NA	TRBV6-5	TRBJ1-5	TGTGCCAGCCAGGGGGCGAAAGGGAATCAGCCCCAGCATTTT	CASQGAKGNQPQHF
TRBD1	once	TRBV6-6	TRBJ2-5	TGTGCCAGCGGCGGACAGGGTGAGACCCAGTACTTC	CASGGQGETQYF
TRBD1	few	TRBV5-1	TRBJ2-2	TGCGCCAGCACCACTGGACAGGGTGCGAACACCGGGGAGCTGTTTTTT	CASTTGQGANTGELFF
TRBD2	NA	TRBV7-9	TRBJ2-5	TGTGCCAGCAGCTTAGGGCTAGCGGGGGCAGAGACCCAGTACTTC	CASSLGLAGAETQYF
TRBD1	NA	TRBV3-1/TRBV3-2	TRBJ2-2	TGTGCCAGCAGCCCCATTCCGGGACAGGAGAACACCGGGGAGCTGTTTTTT	CASSPIPGQENTGELFF
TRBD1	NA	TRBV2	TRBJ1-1	TGTGCCAGCAGTTCGGGACAGGCCCTCTTCATAGCTTTCTTT	CASSSGQALFIAFF